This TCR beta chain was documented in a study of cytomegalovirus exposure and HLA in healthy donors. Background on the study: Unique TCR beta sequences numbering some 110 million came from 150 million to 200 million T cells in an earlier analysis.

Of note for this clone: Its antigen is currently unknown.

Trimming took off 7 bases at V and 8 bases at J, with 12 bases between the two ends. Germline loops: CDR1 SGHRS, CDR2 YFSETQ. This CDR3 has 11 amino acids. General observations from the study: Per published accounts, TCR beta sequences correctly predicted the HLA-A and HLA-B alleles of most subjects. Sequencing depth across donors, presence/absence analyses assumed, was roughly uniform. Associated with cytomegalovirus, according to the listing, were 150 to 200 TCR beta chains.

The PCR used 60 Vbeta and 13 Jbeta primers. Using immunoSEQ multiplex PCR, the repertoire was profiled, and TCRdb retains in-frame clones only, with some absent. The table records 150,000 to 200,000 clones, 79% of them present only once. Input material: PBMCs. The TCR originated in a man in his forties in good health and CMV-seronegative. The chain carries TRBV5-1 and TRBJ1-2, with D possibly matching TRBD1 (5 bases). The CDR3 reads CASFGGGGYTF. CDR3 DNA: TGCGCCAGCTTCGGGGGAGGCGGCTACACCTTC.